This TCR beta chain was sequenced during a study of T cells in localized non-small cell lung cancer. Study-level results: Analysis by sequencing included only one tumor region, so heterogeneity remains possible. Of the top 100 tumor clones, median 57 were in adjacent lung, about 26 among its top 100.

Turning to this clone: Its cognate antigen is unknown.

Profiled with immunoSEQ multiplex PCR; TCRdb holds only in-frame clones, not every one. The sample lists around 14,000 clones, about four fifths seen once, with about 4% in the top ten. The CDR3 loop spans 15 amino acids. Germline V CDR1 and CDR2: SGHAT, FQNNGV. The junction had 8 bases not matched to a gene; V was cut back by 5 bases and J by 4 bases. This chain uses TRBV11-2 with TRBJ2-7; 10 nucleotides agree with TRBD1. The source was peripheral blood, collected before any cancer treatment. The sequence derives from a female donor at least 60 years old with stage I squamous cell lung carcinoma. The CDR3 nucleotides are TGTGCCAGCAGCCCACCGGGACAGGGGAAGTACGAGCAGTACTTC. Amino acid sequence: CASSPPGQGKYEQYF. The full variable domain, completed using reference TRBV11-2 and TRBJ2-7, is EAGVAQSPRYKIIEKRQSVAFWCNPISGHATLYWYQQILGQGPKLLIQFQNNGVVDDSQLPKDRFSAERLKGVDSTLKIQPAKLEDSAVYLCASSPPGQGKYEQYFGPGTRLTVT.